A selection of T cell receptor beta chains follows, all from one sample in a study of blood T cells in healthy people across ages. In TCRdb, the 5' RACE reads were re-called with MiXCR into one record per CDR3 protein. The table shows roughly 800,000 distinct CDR3 sequences, with nearly 60% occurring only once. Sequenced: blood. The receptors here all came from a man aged 30-40 years in good health. The CDR3 runs from the conserved cysteine through the conserved F or W. D genes are given only for firm matches. Only some rows state a clone size, as once, few, many or a class for expanded clones.

V gene	clone size	J gene	D gene	CDR3 DNA	CDR3 protein
TRBV7-9	-	TRBJ2-7	-	TGTGCCAGCAGCTGGACGGCGGCCTACGAGCAGTACTTC	CASSWTAAYEQYF
TRBV2	-	TRBJ1-2	-	TGTGCCAGCAGTGAAGCGGGGGCAGGGTCTAACTATGGCTACACCTTC	CASSEAGAGSNYGYTF
TRBV25-1	-	TRBJ2-3	TRBD2	TGTGCCAGCAGTGAATCCAGCGGGACCCAAGATACGCAGTATTTT	CASSESSGTQDTQYF
TRBV6-1	few	TRBJ2-4	-	TGTGCCAGCAAGGAGTTTCACCAAAACATTCAGTACTTC	CASKEFHQNIQYF
TRBV30	-	TRBJ1-2	TRBD1	TGTGCCTGGAGGCCCGACTCGACAGGGGATGAATATGGCTACACCTTC	CAWRPDSTGDEYGYTF
TRBV7-2	-	TRBJ2-5	-	TGTGCCAGCAGCTTAGCGCGGACACAAGAGACCCAGTACTTC	CASSLARTQETQYF
TRBV7-9	-	TRBJ2-3	TRBD1	TGTGCCAGCAGCGACCGACAGGGAGCAGATACGCAGTATTTT	CASSDRQGADTQYF
TRBV7-9	-	TRBJ2-1	-	TGTGCCAGCAGCTTAGTAGACAGTCGGAATGAGCAGTTCTTC	CASSLVDSRNEQFF
TRBV7-9	-	TRBJ2-5	TRBD2	TGTGCCGGACTCAGGACTAGCGGGAGGGACTACTACAATGAGCAGTACTTC	CAGLRTSGRDYYNEQYF
TRBV7-8	-	TRBJ1-6	TRBD1	TGTGCCAGCAGCTTTGGACAGGGAGGTTCACCCCTCCACTTT	CASSFGQGGSPLHF
TRBV12-3/TRBV12-4	few	TRBJ2-4	-	TGTGCCAGCAGTCCCATAGCCAAAAACATTCAGTACTTC	CASSPIAKNIQYF
TRBV7-2	few	TRBJ1-2	TRBD1	TGTGCCAGCAGGGACGGACAGGGCCGGGGCTACACCTTC	CASRDGQGRGYTF
TRBV20-1	-	TRBJ1-1	TRBD1	TGCAGTGCTAAGACAATACAGGGGGTCCCTGAAGCTTTCTTT	CSAKTIQGVPEAFF
TRBV20-1	-	TRBJ2-1	-	TGCAGTGCTAGCCGCGTGGGAAGCTCCTACAATGAGCAGTTCTTC	CSASRVGSSYNEQFF
TRBV5-5	-	TRBJ2-5	-	TGTGCCAGCAGCCCATTTGGGTACCAAGAGACCCAGTACTTC	CASSPFGYQETQYF
TRBV29-1	-	TRBJ2-7	TRBD2	TGCAGCGCCAAACGGGGGGAATCCTACGAGCAGTACTTC	CSAKRGESYEQYF